These T cell receptor beta chains were read from a single sample in a study of sequential checkpoint blockade in melanoma. Measured with immunoSEQ multiplex PCR; TCRdb has only the in-frame clones, and not every one. The sample holds about 13,000 clones; roughly 78% are singletons and the top ten take 27%. Sequencing used CD8+ T cells sorted from blood (inferred from file names), obtained from a patient given nivolumab and ipilimumab in sequence. The receptors originated from a human donor with melanoma. CDR3s include the opening cysteine and the closing phenylalanine or tryptophan. Fields, in order: J gene, D gene, clone size, V gene, CDR3 protein, CDR3 DNA. D genes are given only for firm matches. For some rows the clone size is stated as once, few or many, or as a class when expanded; others skip it.

j_call: TRBJ2-7; d_call: TRBD1; clone_size: -; v_call: TRBV27; cdr3_aa: CASSFGDRGYEQYF; cdr3_nt: TGTGCCAGCAGTTTTGGGGACAGGGGCTACGAGCAGTACTTC
j_call: TRBJ2-7; d_call: -; clone_size: medium-sized; v_call: TRBV6-1; cdr3_aa: CASSGRGSSYEQYF; cdr3_nt: TGTGCCAGCAGTGGTAGGGGAAGCTCCTACGAGCAGTACTTC
j_call: TRBJ2-7; d_call: TRBD1; clone_size: -; v_call: TRBV2; cdr3_aa: CASRGGTGGFF; cdr3_nt: TGTGCCAGCAGAGGTGGGACAGGGGGCTTCTTC
j_call: TRBJ1-1; d_call: -; clone_size: -; v_call: TRBV6-6; cdr3_aa: CASSYLGHMNTEAFF; cdr3_nt: TGTGCCAGCAGTTACCTGGGACACATGAACACTGAAGCTTTCTTT
j_call: TRBJ1-2; d_call: -; clone_size: -; v_call: TRBV6-1; cdr3_aa: CASLGFLSVGYTF; cdr3_nt: TGTGCCAGCCTAGGCTTCTTATCCGTTGGCTACACCTTC
j_call: TRBJ2-2; d_call: TRBD1; clone_size: -; v_call: TRBV2; cdr3_aa: CASDRDRGSGELFF; cdr3_nt: TGTGCCAGTGACCGGGACAGGGGATCCGGGGAGCTGTTTTTT
j_call: TRBJ1-2; d_call: -; clone_size: -; v_call: TRBV29-1; cdr3_aa: CSVFAARQFNYGYTF; cdr3_nt: TGCAGCGTTTTCGCCGCAAGACAATTCAACTATGGCTACACCTTC
j_call: TRBJ2-1; d_call: TRBD2; clone_size: -; v_call: TRBV9; cdr3_aa: CASSVPGLAVPSSYNEQFF; cdr3_nt: TGTGCCAGCAGCGTACCGGGACTAGCGGTACCGAGCTCCTACAATGAGCAGTTCTTC
j_call: TRBJ1-3; d_call: -; clone_size: -; v_call: TRBV27; cdr3_aa: CASSFSGSSGNTIYF; cdr3_nt: TGTGCCAGCAGTTTCTCGGGGAGCTCAGGAAACACCATATATTTT
j_call: TRBJ1-3; d_call: -; clone_size: -; v_call: TRBV5-6; cdr3_aa: CASSPDNSGNTIYF; cdr3_nt: TGTGCCAGCAGCCCGGACAACTCTGGAAACACCATATATTTT
j_call: TRBJ1-5; d_call: -; clone_size: -; v_call: TRBV11-1; cdr3_aa: CASSLGVPGANQPQHF; cdr3_nt: TGTGCCAGCAGCTTAGGGGTTCCAGGGGCTAATCAGCCCCAGCATTTT
j_call: TRBJ2-7; d_call: -; clone_size: once; v_call: TRBV27; cdr3_aa: CASSSDYEQYF; cdr3_nt: TGTGCCAGCAGCTCAGACTACGAGCAGTACTTC
j_call: TRBJ1-1; d_call: -; clone_size: -; v_call: TRBV21-1; cdr3_aa: CASSYSLATIRTEAFF; cdr3_nt: TGTGCCAGCAGCTATAGTTTAGCTACAATTCGCACTGAAGCTTTCTTT
j_call: TRBJ2-7; d_call: -; clone_size: -; v_call: TRBV5-1; cdr3_aa: CASSLPTLVGSYEQYF; cdr3_nt: TGCGCCAGCAGCTTGCCGACACTTGTCGGCTCCTACGAGCAGTACTTC
j_call: TRBJ2-1; d_call: TRBD2; clone_size: -; v_call: TRBV2; cdr3_aa: CASLGGQRGDEQFF; cdr3_nt: TGTGCCAGCTTAGGAGGCCAGCGGGGCGATGAGCAGTTCTTC
j_call: TRBJ2-1; d_call: -; clone_size: once; v_call: TRBV2; cdr3_aa: CASEGVEQFF; cdr3_nt: TGTGCCAGTGAAGGAGTTGAGCAGTTCTTC
j_call: TRBJ2-1; d_call: -; clone_size: -; v_call: TRBV7-3; cdr3_aa: CASSSSWGSYNEQFF; cdr3_nt: TGTGCCAGCAGCTCGTCGTGGGGCTCGTACAATGAGCAGTTCTTC
j_call: TRBJ2-5; d_call: TRBD2; clone_size: -; v_call: TRBV4-1; cdr3_aa: CASTWTSGVGETQYF; cdr3_nt: TGCGCCAGCACCTGGACTAGCGGGGTGGGAGAGACCCAGTACTTC
j_call: TRBJ2-1; d_call: TRBD2; clone_size: -; v_call: TRBV11-2; cdr3_aa: CASWEGGTYNEQFF; cdr3_nt: TGTGCCAGCTGGGAGGGAGGAACTTACAATGAGCAGTTCTTC
j_call: TRBJ2-7; d_call: TRBD1; clone_size: -; v_call: TRBV28; cdr3_aa: CASRLQGVFSYEQYF; cdr3_nt: TGTGCCAGCAGATTACAGGGGGTCTTCTCCTACGAGCAGTACTTC
j_call: TRBJ1-4; d_call: -; clone_size: few; v_call: TRBV6-1; cdr3_aa: CASRQESATNEKLFF; cdr3_nt: TGTGCCAGCAGGCAGGAATCTGCAACTAATGAAAAACTGTTTTTT
j_call: TRBJ1-2; d_call: TRBD1; clone_size: -; v_call: TRBV5-5; cdr3_aa: CASSLRQGFSYGYTF; cdr3_nt: TGTGCCAGCAGCCTAAGACAGGGCTTCAGCTATGGCTACACCTTC
j_call: TRBJ1-6; d_call: -; clone_size: -; v_call: TRBV2; cdr3_aa: CASLGGSYNSPLHF; cdr3_nt: TGTGCCAGCTTGGGGGGATCCTATAATTCACCCCTCCACTTT
j_call: TRBJ2-7; d_call: TRBD1; clone_size: -; v_call: TRBV6-5; cdr3_aa: CASSGQGAAYEQYF; cdr3_nt: TGTGCCAGCAGCGGACAGGGGGCGGCCTACGAGCAGTACTTC
j_call: TRBJ1-5; d_call: TRBD1; clone_size: -; v_call: TRBV19; cdr3_aa: CASSQGQGVNRPQHF; cdr3_nt: TGTGCCAGTAGTCAAGGACAGGGAGTAAACCGGCCCCAGCATTTT
j_call: TRBJ1-6; d_call: -; clone_size: -; v_call: TRBV7-9; cdr3_aa: CASSSKTGIETTGLSPLHF; cdr3_nt: TGTGCCAGCAGCTCAAAGACCGGGATCGAAACCACTGGCCTTTCACCCCTCCACTTT
j_call: TRBJ1-1; d_call: -; clone_size: -; v_call: TRBV5-1; cdr3_aa: CASSDSSGNTEAFF; cdr3_nt: TGCGCCAGCAGCGACTCAAGTGGGAACACTGAAGCTTTCTTT
j_call: TRBJ2-3; d_call: TRBD1; clone_size: medium-sized; v_call: TRBV7-2; cdr3_aa: CASSRPGDRNTDTQYF; cdr3_nt: TGTGCCAGCAGCCGACCCGGGGACAGAAACACAGATACGCAGTATTTT
j_call: TRBJ2-3; d_call: TRBD2; clone_size: -; v_call: TRBV7-3; cdr3_aa: CASSLRGGRLAGGPDTQYF; cdr3_nt: TGTGCCAGCAGCTTAAGGGGGGGGAGACTAGCGGGAGGACCAGATACGCAGTATTTT
j_call: TRBJ2-7; d_call: -; clone_size: -; v_call: TRBV28; cdr3_aa: CASRPYNGGTYEQYF; cdr3_nt: TGTGCCAGCAGACCCTACAATGGGGGCACCTACGAGCAGTACTTC
j_call: TRBJ1-2; d_call: -; clone_size: -; v_call: TRBV7-9; cdr3_aa: CASSLATGLNYGYTF; cdr3_nt: TGTGCCAGCAGCTTAGCGACAGGACTTAACTATGGCTACACCTTC
j_call: TRBJ2-2; d_call: TRBD2; clone_size: -; v_call: TRBV28; cdr3_aa: CASSLAGDTGELFF; cdr3_nt: TGTGCCAGCAGTTTAGCGGGAGACACCGGGGAGCTGTTTTTT
j_call: TRBJ2-7; d_call: TRBD2; clone_size: -; v_call: TRBV28; cdr3_aa: CASSPRLAGAFRYEQYF; cdr3_nt: TGTGCCAGCAGCCCAAGACTAGCGGGGGCTTTTCGCTACGAGCAGTACTTC
j_call: TRBJ2-7; d_call: -; clone_size: -; v_call: TRBV5-6; cdr3_aa: CASRDGTPYEQYF; cdr3_nt: TGTGCCAGCAGGGATGGGACTCCCTACGAGCAGTACTTC
j_call: TRBJ2-3; d_call: TRBD1; clone_size: -; v_call: TRBV25-1; cdr3_aa: CASSESMDRVTDTQYF; cdr3_nt: TGTGCCAGCAGTGAATCGATGGACAGGGTAACAGATACGCAGTATTTT
j_call: TRBJ1-2; d_call: -; clone_size: -; v_call: TRBV27; cdr3_aa: CASSLSAQGYGYTF; cdr3_nt: TGTGCCAGCAGTCTCTCCGCCCAGGGATATGGCTACACCTTC
j_call: TRBJ1-2; d_call: TRBD1; clone_size: -; v_call: TRBV28; cdr3_aa: CASSPGQPKDTF; cdr3_nt: TGTGCCAGCAGTCCGGGACAGCCTAAGGACACCTTC
j_call: TRBJ2-7; d_call: -; clone_size: -; v_call: TRBV19; cdr3_aa: CASSPPPGEVREQYF; cdr3_nt: TGTGCCAGTAGTCCTCCCCCGGGGGAGGTTCGCGAGCAGTACTTC
j_call: TRBJ2-7; d_call: TRBD2; clone_size: -; v_call: TRBV9; cdr3_aa: CASSVGEGVDEQYF; cdr3_nt: TGTGCCAGCAGCGTCGGGGAGGGAGTTGACGAGCAGTACTTC
j_call: TRBJ2-3; d_call: TRBD1; clone_size: few; v_call: TRBV19; cdr3_aa: CASRWQGATDTQYF; cdr3_nt: TGTGCCAGTAGGTGGCAGGGGGCCACAGATACGCAGTATTTT
j_call: TRBJ2-7; d_call: -; clone_size: -; v_call: TRBV19; cdr3_aa: CASSVTFYSSYEQYF; cdr3_nt: TGTGCCAGTAGTGTGACATTTTACAGCTCCTACGAGCAGTACTTC
j_call: TRBJ1-1; d_call: -; clone_size: -; v_call: TRBV10-3; cdr3_aa: CAIMGKKTGSEAFF; cdr3_nt: TGTGCCATCATGGGGAAAAAGACAGGTTCTGAAGCTTTCTTT
j_call: TRBJ2-5; d_call: TRBD1; clone_size: -; v_call: TRBV4-1; cdr3_aa: CASSQQIDRGQETQYF; cdr3_nt: TGCGCCAGCAGCCAGCAGATAGACAGGGGGCAAGAGACCCAGTACTTC
j_call: TRBJ1-1; d_call: TRBD1; clone_size: -; v_call: TRBV19; cdr3_aa: CASSIGTGLNTEAFF; cdr3_nt: TGTGCCAGTAGTATTGGGACAGGGCTGAACACTGAAGCTTTCTTT
j_call: TRBJ1-2; d_call: -; clone_size: -; v_call: TRBV27; cdr3_aa: CACRDNLNQGYTF; cdr3_nt: TGTGCCTGTAGAGACAACTTAAACCAAGGCTACACCTTC
j_call: TRBJ2-5; d_call: -; clone_size: -; v_call: TRBV7-9; cdr3_aa: CASSPPGGAKETQYF; cdr3_nt: TGTGCCAGCAGCCCACCGGGCGGGGCGAAAGAGACCCAGTACTTC
j_call: TRBJ1-3; d_call: -; clone_size: -; v_call: TRBV29-1; cdr3_aa: CSAPGSGNTIYF; cdr3_nt: TGCAGCGCCCCCGGCTCTGGAAACACCATATATTTT
j_call: TRBJ2-7; d_call: TRBD2; clone_size: -; v_call: TRBV5-1; cdr3_aa: CATTTSGSYEQYF; cdr3_nt: TGCGCCACTACGACTAGCGGCTCCTACGAGCAGTACTTC
j_call: TRBJ2-7; d_call: -; clone_size: -; v_call: TRBV6-5; cdr3_aa: CASSTPPTGVDEQYF; cdr3_nt: TGTGCCAGCAGCACCCCTCCTACAGGTGTCGACGAGCAGTACTTC
j_call: TRBJ1-3; d_call: -; clone_size: -; v_call: TRBV2; cdr3_aa: CAILYRSPKFGNTIYF; cdr3_nt: TGTGCCATACTATACCGGAGCCCAAAATTTGGAAACACCATATATTTT
j_call: TRBJ2-7; d_call: -; clone_size: -; v_call: TRBV7-8; cdr3_aa: CASSWGLNYEQYF; cdr3_nt: TGTGCCAGCAGCTGGGGACTCAACTACGAGCAGTACTTC
j_call: TRBJ2-7; d_call: -; clone_size: -; v_call: TRBV4-1; cdr3_aa: CASSQEGYLGEYF; cdr3_nt: TGCGCCAGCAGCCAAGAGGGGTATTTGGGAGAGTACTTC
j_call: TRBJ1-4; d_call: -; clone_size: -; v_call: TRBV6-5; cdr3_aa: CASSPLGGAGEKLFF; cdr3_nt: TGTGCCAGCAGTCCACTCGGGGGGGCGGGGGAAAAACTGTTTTTT
j_call: TRBJ2-1; d_call: TRBD2; clone_size: -; v_call: TRBV10-3; cdr3_aa: CAPLAGGPRHEQFF; cdr3_nt: TGTGCCCCCCTAGCGGGAGGGCCGAGGCATGAGCAGTTCTTC
j_call: TRBJ2-7; d_call: TRBD1; clone_size: -; v_call: TRBV6-5; cdr3_aa: CASSYWTGGIYEQYF; cdr3_nt: TGTGCCAGCAGTTACTGGACAGGGGGTATCTACGAGCAGTACTTC
j_call: TRBJ2-1; d_call: TRBD2; clone_size: -; v_call: TRBV27; cdr3_aa: CASSLGTSGNEQFF; cdr3_nt: TGTGCCAGCAGTTTAGGGACTAGCGGCAATGAGCAGTTCTTC
j_call: TRBJ2-2; d_call: TRBD2; clone_size: -; v_call: TRBV7-6; cdr3_aa: CASSLGAGGPGAGELFF; cdr3_nt: TGTGCCAGCAGCTTGGGAGCGGGAGGGCCGGGCGCCGGGGAGCTGTTCTTT
j_call: TRBJ1-5; d_call: -; clone_size: -; v_call: TRBV5-6; cdr3_aa: CASSSGGRQPQHF; cdr3_nt: TGTGCCAGCAGCTCCGGGGGGAGACAGCCCCAGCATTTT
j_call: TRBJ2-2; d_call: -; clone_size: -; v_call: TRBV14; cdr3_aa: CATRPTGSGELFF; cdr3_nt: TGTGCCACCCGACCCACGGGATCCGGGGAGCTGTTTTTT